Following are 22 T cell receptor beta chains from one sample sequenced in a study of CD8 T cells in Susac syndrome. The RNA input was 0.5 to 1 ug, and it was reverse transcribed with random hexamers. One entry per CDR3 protein results from TCRdb running MiXCR on the immunoSEQ multiplex PCR reads. The sample includes more than 200,000 distinct CDR3 sequences, about 94% of them seen just once. Material for sequencing was CD4+ T cells from PBMCs. These receptors were taken from a human donor with Susac syndrome.

This chain joins TRBV30 and TRBJ1-2; D unclear. In germline, CDR1 is GTSNPN, CDR2 SVGIG (reference sequence). V was cut by 3 bases and J by 4 bases, with 6 bases left in between. CDR3 length: 11 amino acids. CDR3 amino acids: CAWSNSYGYTF. CDR3 nucleotide sequence: TGTGCCTGGAGCAACAGCTATGGCTACACCTTC.

The CDR3 spells CASSPRGLVDEQYF. CDR3 sequence (DNA): TGTGCCAGCAGCCCACGGGGTTTAGTGGACGAGCAGTACTTC. V usage is TRBV14 and J usage is TRBJ2-7, with D perhaps TRBD2 (5 bases). The V gene's germline CDR1 is SGHDN and CDR2 FVKESK. The CDR3 extends over 14 amino acids. Trimming cost V 4 bases and J 5 bases, with 15 bases left between them. The variable domain in full, completed from reference TRBV14 and TRBJ2-7, reads EAGVTQFPSHSVIEKGQTVTLRCDPISGHDNLYWYRRVMGKEIKFLLHFVKESKQDESGMPNNRFLAERTGGTYSTLKVQPAELEDSGVYFCASSPRGLVDEQYFGPGTRLTVT.

The chain combines TRBV4-1 with TRBJ2-7; D is uncertain. Germline CDR1 MGHRA, CDR2 YSYEKL. Between the trimmed V and J ends, which lost 2 bases and 1 base, there was a span of 9 bases. The CDR3 is 14 residues long. The chain's CDR3 is CASSQTGVSYEQYF. The CDR3 DNA follows: TGCGCCAGCAGCCAAACGGGTGTGTCCTACGAGCAGTACTTC.

The chain uses TRBV4-3 and TRBJ1-6; possible D gene TRBD1, 5 bases. The germline gives CDR1 LGHNA, CDR2 YSLEER. V was clipped by 4 bases and J by 7 bases, with 17 bases between them. CDR3 size: 16 residues. In DNA, the CDR3 is TGCGCCAGCAGCCCCGGTGGGGGAGTTGAAAATTCACCCCTCCACTTT. Translating it yields CASSPGGGVENSPLHF.

The chain carries TRBV12-3 or TRBV12-4 and TRBJ2-1, with 8 bases matching TRBD2. The length of the CDR3 is 15 residues. With V trimmed by 6 bases and J by 9 bases, 13 bases remained unmatched. The DNA for the CDR3 is TGTGCCAGCAGGCCGGGGTCTAGCGGGTGGAGTGAGCAGTTCTTC. Encoded protein: CASRPGSSGWSEQFF.

The chain is built from TRBV13 and TRBJ2-7; either TRBD1 or TRBD2 may supply D (5 bases each). V lost 1 base to trimming and J lost 9 bases, with 10 bases between them. This CDR3 comprises 12 residues. CDR1 PRHDT and CDR2 FYEKMQ come from the germline V gene (reference sequence). The CDR3 spells CASSLAGAVQYF. CDR3 nucleotide sequence: TGTGCCAGCAGCTTAGCCGGGGCCGTGCAGTACTTC.

The chain carries TRBV30 and TRBJ2-5; possible D gene TRBD1, 6 bases. The V end was cut by 3 bases, the J end by 4 bases, with 18 bases between. This CDR3 spans 15 amino acids. CDR1 and CDR2 from the germline V gene are GTSNPN and SVGIG (reference sequence). The CDR3 here is CAWRRTDRQRETQYF. CDR3 nucleotides: TGTGCCTGGAGGAGGACAGATCGGCAAAGAGAGACCCAGTACTTC.

The gene calls are TRBV7-2 and TRBJ2-1; 8 bases fit TRBD1. This CDR3 comprises 13 residues. Germline V gene lookup returns CDR1 SGHTA and CDR2 FQGNSA. V gave up 5 bases and J gave up 6 bases; unmatched junction bases: 3. CDR3 sequence: CASSRQGSNEQFF. CDR3 sequence (DNA): TGTGCCAGCAGCAGACAGGGGTCCAATGAGCAGTTCTTC.

The chain joins TRBV18 to TRBJ1-2; 7 bases agree with TRBD1. The germline gives CDR1 KGHSH, CDR2 LQKENI. V trimming: 4 bases; J trimming: 4 bases; junction bases outside the gene matches: 9. The CDR3 is made up of 15 amino acids. The CDR3 region is CASSLGTEQIYGYTF. CDR3 in DNA: TGTGCCAGCTCACTTGGGACAGAGCAAATCTATGGCTACACCTTC.

This clonotype was detected once. CDR3 in amino acids: CASSLDNSLSPLHF. The CDR3 region has the DNA TGTGCCAGCAGCTTAGATAACAGCCTTTCACCCCTCCACTTT. The V call is TRBV7-9, the J call TRBJ1-6, with D uncertain. The germline V and J ends were trimmed by 1 base and 9 bases, with 10 bases remaining between them. The CDR3 contains 14 residues. Germline V gives CDR1 SEHNR, CDR2 FQNEAQ (reference sequence).

This chain links TRBV2 with TRBJ2-5; 9 nucleotides agree with TRBD2. Germline values: CDR1 SNHLY, CDR2 FYNNEI. CDR3 length: 15 amino acids. Trimming removed 3 bases from V and 4 bases from J; junction bases left unmatched: 6. In DNA form, the CDR3 reads TGTGCCAGCAGTGATGATGGCGGGGGGGCAGAGACCCAGTACTTC. The encoded protein is CASSDDGGGAETQYF.

This chain joins TRBV20-1 and TRBJ1-2; TRBD1 might be the D (6 bases). CDR1 and CDR2 (germline): DFQATT, SNEGSKA (reference sequence). Trimming cost V 3 bases and J 7 bases, with 15 bases left between them. The CDR3 loop spans 13 amino acids. This CDR3 reads CSASLGGRGGYTF. The DNA of the CDR3 is TGCAGTGCTAGCCTAGGGGGGCGCGGTGGCTACACCTTC.

The CDR3: CASTLDRGLNEQYF. The CDR3 DNA sequence: TGTGCCAGCACCTTGGACAGGGGGCTGAACGAGCAGTACTTC. V is TRBV11-2 and J is TRBJ2-7; 11 nucleotides line up with TRBD1. V shed 7 bases and J 5 bases; nucleotides not matched to a gene: 7. Germline assignment: CDR1 SGHAT and CDR2 FQNNGV. CDR3 length equals 14 residues.

This chain uses TRBV20-1 with TRBJ2-3, with a tentative D call TRBD2 (5 bases). Per the germline V gene, CDR1 is DFQATT and CDR2 is SNEGSKA (reference sequence). The CDR3 totals 13 residues. With 5 bases removed from V and 0 bases from J, the gap between germline ends came to 9 bases. The CDR3 spells CSAQGLSTDTQYF. CDR3 coding DNA: TGCAGTGCTCAAGGACTTAGCACAGATACGCAGTATTTT.

V usage is TRBV28 and J usage is TRBJ2-7; a weak D match, TRBD1 (5 bases). The CDR3 is made up of 13 amino acids. Germline CDR1 is MDHEN and CDR2 is SYDVKM. V was clipped by 5 bases and J by 7 bases, with 15 bases between them. CDR3 coding DNA: TGTGCCAGCAGTCCCCGACAGTTTTCGGAGCAGTACTTC. This encodes CASSPRQFSEQYF.

This chain links TRBV5-1 with TRBJ1-2; D gene ambiguous. The CDR3 sequence is 14 residues long. The germline CDR1 and CDR2 sequences are SGHRS and YFSETQ. The V and J ends lost 0 bases and 8 bases respectively, with 14 bases between them. CDR3 coding DNA: TGCGCCAGCAGCTTGGCCACACCCGGGAACGGCTACACCTTC. Translating it yields CASSLATPGNGYTF.

This chain connects TRBV20-1 to TRBJ1-5, with D possibly being TRBD1 (6 bases). The CDR3 runs 12 residues. CDR1 is DFQATT and CDR2 is SNEGSKA in the germline V gene (reference sequence). V was shortened by 6 bases and J by 7 bases, with 13 bases between the two germline ends. CDR3 DNA sequence: TGCAGTGCGCCGACAGGACAACAGCCCCAGCATTTT. Translating gives CSAPTGQQPQHF.

The chain uses TRBV5-4 and TRBJ2-7; D tentatively reads TRBD1 or TRBD2 (5 bases each). The CDR3 contains 16 residues. The V gene lost 0 bases and the J gene lost 0 bases, with 13 bases spanning the gap. Germline lookup yields CDR1 SGHNT and CDR2 YYREEE (reference sequence). The CDR3 spells CASSLGRGDGSYEQYF. The CDR3 DNA reads as TGTGCCAGCAGCTTGGGTCGAGGGGATGGCTCCTACGAGCAGTACTTC.

V usage is TRBV30 and J usage is TRBJ1-3; no firm D call. The germline CDR1 and CDR2 sequences are GTSNPN and SVGIG (reference sequence). V lost 2 bases and J 0 bases, leaving 5 bases between the germline ends. The CDR3 runs to 13 residues. The CDR3 DNA is TGTGCCTGGAGTAGAACCTCTGGAAACACCATATATTTT. It codes for CAWSRTSGNTIYF.

V gene TRBV7-2 combines with J gene TRBJ1-2, with 7 bases fitting TRBD1. The CDR3 covers 15 residues. Germline loops: CDR1 SGHTA, CDR2 FQGNSA. After removal of 2 bases from V and 6 bases from J, the junction contained 9 bases not matched to a gene. The DNA of the CDR3 is TGTGCCAGCAGCTTACCCGGACAGGTTCAGGATGGCTACACCTTC. Amino acids: CASSLPGQVQDGYTF. Based on the CDR3 plus reference TRBV7-2 and TRBJ1-2, the full variable domain is GAGVSQSPSNKVTEKGKDVELRCDPISGHTALYWYRQSLGQGLEFLIYFQGNSAPDKSGLPSDRFSAERTGGSVSTLTIQRTQQEDSAVYLCASSLPGQVQDGYTFGSGTRLTVV.

The V call is TRBV5-1, the J call TRBJ1-2; no reliable D call. Germline V gene sequence: CDR1 SGHRS, CDR2 YFSETQ. This CDR3 contains 14 residues. Trimming took 0 bases from V and 8 from J, leaving 14 bases between them. The CDR3 spells CASSLEEGIGGYTF. CDR3 bases: TGCGCCAGCAGCTTGGAGGAGGGTATAGGGGGCTACACCTTC.

This chain connects TRBV24-1 to TRBJ1-3; D is unclear. The germline V gene has CDR1 KGHDR and CDR2 SFDVKD. The CDR3 covers 15 residues. The V end was cut by 4 bases, the J end by 1 base, with 10 bases between. The CDR3 region is CATSDPRSSGNTIYF. CDR3 DNA sequence: TGTGCCACCAGTGACCCCCGTTCTTCTGGAAACACCATATATTTT.